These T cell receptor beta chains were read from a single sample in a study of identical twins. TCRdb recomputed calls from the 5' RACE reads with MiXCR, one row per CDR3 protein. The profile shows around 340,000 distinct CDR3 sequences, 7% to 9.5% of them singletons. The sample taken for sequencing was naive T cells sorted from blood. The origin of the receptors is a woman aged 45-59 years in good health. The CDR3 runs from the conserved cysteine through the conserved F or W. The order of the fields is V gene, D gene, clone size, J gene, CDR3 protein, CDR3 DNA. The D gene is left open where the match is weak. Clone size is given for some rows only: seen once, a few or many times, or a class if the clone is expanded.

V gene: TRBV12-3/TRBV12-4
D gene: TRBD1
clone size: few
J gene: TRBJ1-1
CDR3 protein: CASSIGQGSTEAFF
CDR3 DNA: TGTGCCAGCAGCATTGGACAGGGGAGCACTGAAGCTTTCTTT

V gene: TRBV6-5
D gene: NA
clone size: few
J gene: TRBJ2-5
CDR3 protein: CASGISTGRRGETQYF
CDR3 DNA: TGTGCCAGCGGAATTTCTACGGGACGGCGGGGAGAGACCCAGTACTTC

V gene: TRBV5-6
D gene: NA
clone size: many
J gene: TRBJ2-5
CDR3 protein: CASSMGLFRQGVETQYF
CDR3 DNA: TGTGCCAGCAGCATGGGACTCTTCCGTCAAGGGGTAGAGACCCAGTACTTC

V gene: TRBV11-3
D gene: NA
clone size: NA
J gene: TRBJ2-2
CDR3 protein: CASSTALAGELFF
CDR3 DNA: TGTGCCAGCAGCACAGCTTTGGCCGGGGAGCTGTTTTTT

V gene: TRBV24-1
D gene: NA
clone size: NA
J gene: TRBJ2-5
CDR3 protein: CATRCGKTQETQYF
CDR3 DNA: TGTGCCACCAGATGCGGGAAGACCCAAGAGACCCAGTACTTC

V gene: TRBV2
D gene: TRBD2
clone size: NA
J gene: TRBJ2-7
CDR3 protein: CASSGGDYYEQYF
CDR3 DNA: TGTGCCAGCAGTGGAGGGGACTACTACGAGCAGTACTTC

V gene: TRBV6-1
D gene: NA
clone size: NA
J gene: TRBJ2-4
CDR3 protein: CASSGTVKNIQYF
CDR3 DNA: TGTGCCAGCAGTGGGACAGTCAAAAACATTCAGTACTTC

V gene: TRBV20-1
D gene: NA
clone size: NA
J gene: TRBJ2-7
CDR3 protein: CSARDSQAGLYEQYF
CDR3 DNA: TGCAGTGCTAGAGATTCCCAAGCGGGTCTCTACGAGCAGTACTTC

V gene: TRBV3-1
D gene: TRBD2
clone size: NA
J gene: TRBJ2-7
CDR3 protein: CASSPGTTASEQYF
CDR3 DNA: TGTGCCAGCAGCCCAGGGACTACCGCCTCCGAGCAGTACTTC

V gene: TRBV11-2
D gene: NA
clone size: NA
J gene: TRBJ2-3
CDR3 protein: CASSFRLGEPTDTQYF
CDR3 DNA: TGTGCCAGCAGTTTCCGCCTGGGAGAACCCACAGATACGCAGTATTTT

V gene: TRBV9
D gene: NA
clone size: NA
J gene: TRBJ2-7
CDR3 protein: CASRLRDAYEQYF
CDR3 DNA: TGTGCCAGCAGGCTTCGGGATGCCTACGAGCAGTACTTC

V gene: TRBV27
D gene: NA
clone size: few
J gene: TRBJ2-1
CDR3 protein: CASSPARPSDEQFF
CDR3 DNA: TGTGCCAGCAGCCCGGCACGGCCCTCGGATGAGCAGTTCTTC

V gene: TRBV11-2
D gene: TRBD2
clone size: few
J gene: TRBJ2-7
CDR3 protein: CASRWTSSGSYEQYF
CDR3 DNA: TGTGCCAGCAGGTGGACTAGCAGCGGGAGTTACGAGCAGTACTTC

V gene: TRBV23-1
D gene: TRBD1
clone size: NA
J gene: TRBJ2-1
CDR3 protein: CASSRGTGQHNEQFF
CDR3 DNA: TGCGCCAGCAGTCGGGGGACAGGGCAACACAATGAGCAGTTCTTC

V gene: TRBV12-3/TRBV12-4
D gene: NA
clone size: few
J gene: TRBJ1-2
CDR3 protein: CASSFRASRGYTF
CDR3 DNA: TGTGCCAGCAGCTTCCGGGCCTCTAGGGGCTACACCTTC

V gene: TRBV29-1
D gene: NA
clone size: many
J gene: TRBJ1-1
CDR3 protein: CSVGRGTEAFF
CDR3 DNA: TGCAGCGTTGGTAGGGGCACTGAAGCTTTCTTT

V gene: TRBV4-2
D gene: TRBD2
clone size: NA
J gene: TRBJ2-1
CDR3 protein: CASSPSGGNNEQFF
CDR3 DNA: TGTGCCAGCAGCCCAAGCGGGGGCAACAATGAGCAGTTCTTC

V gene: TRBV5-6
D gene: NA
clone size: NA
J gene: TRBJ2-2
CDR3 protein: CASSLQTGPRGAGELFF
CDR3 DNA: TGTGCCAGCAGCTTACAGACCGGGCCTCGGGGTGCCGGGGAGCTGTTTTTT

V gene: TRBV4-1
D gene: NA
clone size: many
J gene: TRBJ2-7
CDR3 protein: CASSQEPDKVYEQYF
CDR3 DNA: TGCGCCAGCAGCCAAGAGCCCGACAAGGTCTACGAGCAGTACTTC

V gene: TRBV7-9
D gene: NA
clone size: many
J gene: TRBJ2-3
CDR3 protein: CASSFTGADTQYF
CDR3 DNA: TGTGCCAGCAGCTTTACCGGAGCAGATACGCAGTATTTT

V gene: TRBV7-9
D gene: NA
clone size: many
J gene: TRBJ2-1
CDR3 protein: CASSYGGTEQFF
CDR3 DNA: TGTGCCAGCAGCTACGGTGGGACAGAGCAGTTCTTC

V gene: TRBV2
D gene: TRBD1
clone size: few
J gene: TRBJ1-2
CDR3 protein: CASRTGSSYGYTF
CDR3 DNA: TGTGCCAGCCGGACAGGGTCGAGCTATGGCTACACCTTC

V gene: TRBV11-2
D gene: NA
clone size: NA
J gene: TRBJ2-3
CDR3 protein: CASSLDPMDTQYF
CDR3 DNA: TGTGCCAGCAGCTTAGATCCGATGGATACGCAGTATTTT

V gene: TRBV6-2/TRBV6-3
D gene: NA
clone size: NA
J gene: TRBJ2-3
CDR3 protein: CASSYPLGGISTDTQYF
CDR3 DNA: TGTGCCAGCAGTTACCCCCTCGGTGGGATTAGTACAGATACGCAGTATTTT